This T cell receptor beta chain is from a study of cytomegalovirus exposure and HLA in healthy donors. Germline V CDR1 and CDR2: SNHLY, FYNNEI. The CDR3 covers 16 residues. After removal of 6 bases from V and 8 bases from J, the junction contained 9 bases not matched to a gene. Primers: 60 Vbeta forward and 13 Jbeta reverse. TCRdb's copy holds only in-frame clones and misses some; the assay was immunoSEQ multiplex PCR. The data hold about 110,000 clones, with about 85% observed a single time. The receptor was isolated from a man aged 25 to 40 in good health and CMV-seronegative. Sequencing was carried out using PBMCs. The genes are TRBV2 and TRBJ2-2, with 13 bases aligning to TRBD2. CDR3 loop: CASSPRTSGRLGELFF. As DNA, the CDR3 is TGTGCCAGCAGCCCACGGACTAGCGGGAGACTTGGGGAGCTGTTTTTT.